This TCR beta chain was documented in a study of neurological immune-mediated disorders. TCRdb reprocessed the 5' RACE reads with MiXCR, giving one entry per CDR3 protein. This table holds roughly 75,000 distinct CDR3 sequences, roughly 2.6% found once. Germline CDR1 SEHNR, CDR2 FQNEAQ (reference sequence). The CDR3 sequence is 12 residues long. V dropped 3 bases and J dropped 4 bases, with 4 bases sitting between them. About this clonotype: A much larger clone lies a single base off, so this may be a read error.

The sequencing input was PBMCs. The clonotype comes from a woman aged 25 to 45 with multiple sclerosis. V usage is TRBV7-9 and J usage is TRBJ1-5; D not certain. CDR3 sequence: CASSFGNQPQHF. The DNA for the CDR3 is TGTGCCAGCAGCTTTGGGAATCAGCCCCAGCATTTT.